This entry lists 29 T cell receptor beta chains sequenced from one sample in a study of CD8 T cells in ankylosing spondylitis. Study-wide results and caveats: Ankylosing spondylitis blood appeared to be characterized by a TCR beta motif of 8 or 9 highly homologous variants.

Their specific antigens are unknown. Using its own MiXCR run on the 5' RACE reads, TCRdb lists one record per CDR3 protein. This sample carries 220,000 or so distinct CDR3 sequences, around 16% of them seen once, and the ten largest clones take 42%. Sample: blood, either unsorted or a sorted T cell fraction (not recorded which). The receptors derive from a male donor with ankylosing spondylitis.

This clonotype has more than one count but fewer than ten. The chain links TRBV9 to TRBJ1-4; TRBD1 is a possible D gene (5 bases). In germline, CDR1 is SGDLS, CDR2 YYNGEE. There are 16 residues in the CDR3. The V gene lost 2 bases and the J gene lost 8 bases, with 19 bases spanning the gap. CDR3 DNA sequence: TGTGCCAGCAGCGTGGGGACCGACAGATTTGACGAAAAACTGTTTTTT. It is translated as CASSVGTDRFDEKLFF.

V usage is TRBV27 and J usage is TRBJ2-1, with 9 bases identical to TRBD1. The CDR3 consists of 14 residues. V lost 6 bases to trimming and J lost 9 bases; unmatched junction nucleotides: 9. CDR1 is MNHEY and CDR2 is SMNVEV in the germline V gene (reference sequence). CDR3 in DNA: TGTGCCAGCAGCCCCGGGACAGGGATCGGTGAGCAGTTCTTC. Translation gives CASSPGTGIGEQFF.

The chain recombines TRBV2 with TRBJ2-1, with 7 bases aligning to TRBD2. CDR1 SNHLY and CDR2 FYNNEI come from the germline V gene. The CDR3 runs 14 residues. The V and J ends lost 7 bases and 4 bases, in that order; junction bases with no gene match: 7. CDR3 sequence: CASIVGLPYNEQFF. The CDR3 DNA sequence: TGTGCCAGCATTGTGGGACTACCTTACAATGAGCAGTTCTTC.

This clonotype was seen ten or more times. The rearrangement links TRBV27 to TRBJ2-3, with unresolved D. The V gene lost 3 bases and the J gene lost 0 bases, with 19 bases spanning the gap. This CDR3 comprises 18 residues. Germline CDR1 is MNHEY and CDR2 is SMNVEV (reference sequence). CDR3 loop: CASSLLSGLQESTDTQYF. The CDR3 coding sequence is TGTGCCAGCAGTTTGCTTTCTGGGCTCCAAGAGAGCACAGATACGCAGTATTTT.

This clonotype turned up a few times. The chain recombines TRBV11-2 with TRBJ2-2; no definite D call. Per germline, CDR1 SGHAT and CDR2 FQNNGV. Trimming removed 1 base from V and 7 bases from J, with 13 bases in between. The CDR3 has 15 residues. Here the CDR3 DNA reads TGTGCCAGCAGCTTAGTCTTAAGCTTTCGCGGGGAGCTGTTTTTT. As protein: CASSLVLSFRGELFF.

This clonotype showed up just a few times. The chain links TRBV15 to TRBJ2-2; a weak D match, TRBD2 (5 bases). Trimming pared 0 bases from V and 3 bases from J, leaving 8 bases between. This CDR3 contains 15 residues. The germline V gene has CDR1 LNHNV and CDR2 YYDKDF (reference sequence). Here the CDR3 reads CATSRDTSYTGELFF. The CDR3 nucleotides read TGTGCCACCAGCAGAGATACTAGTTACACCGGGGAGCTGTTTTTT.

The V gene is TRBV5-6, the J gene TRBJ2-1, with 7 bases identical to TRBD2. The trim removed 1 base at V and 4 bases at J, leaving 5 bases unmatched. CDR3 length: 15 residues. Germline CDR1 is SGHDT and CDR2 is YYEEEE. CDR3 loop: CASSLLSGTYNEQFF. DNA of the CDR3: TGTGCCAGCAGCTTGCTGAGCGGGACTTACAATGAGCAGTTCTTC.

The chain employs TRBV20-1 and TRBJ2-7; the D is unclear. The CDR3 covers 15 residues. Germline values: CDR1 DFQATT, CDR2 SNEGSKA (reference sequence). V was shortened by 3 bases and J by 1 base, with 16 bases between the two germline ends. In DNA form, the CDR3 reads TGCAGTGCTAGGGAATGGACCGCGATATCCTACGAGCAGTACTTC. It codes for CSAREWTAISYEQYF.

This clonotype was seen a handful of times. DNA of the CDR3: TGTGCCAGCAGTCCGCGACTAGCCTGGGGTTACGAGCAGTACTTC. Residues: CASSPRLAWGYEQYF. This sequence joins TRBV28 and TRBJ2-7; TRBD2 matches at 7 bases. J was trimmed by 4 bases and V by 5 bases; bases with no gene match: 11. Germline CDR1 reads MDHEN; CDR2 reads SYDVKM. This CDR3 is built from 15 residues.

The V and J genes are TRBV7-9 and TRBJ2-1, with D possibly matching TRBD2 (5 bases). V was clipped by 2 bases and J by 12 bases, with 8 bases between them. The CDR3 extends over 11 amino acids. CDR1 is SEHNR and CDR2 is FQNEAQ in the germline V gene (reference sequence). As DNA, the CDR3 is TGTGCCAGCAGCTTAATGGGAGCGCAGTTCTTC. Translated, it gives CASSLMGAQFF.

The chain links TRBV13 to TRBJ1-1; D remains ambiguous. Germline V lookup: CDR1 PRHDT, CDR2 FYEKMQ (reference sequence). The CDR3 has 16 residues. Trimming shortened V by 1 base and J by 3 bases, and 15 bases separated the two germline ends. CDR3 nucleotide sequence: TGTGCCAGCAGCTTAGACTTCCCCGACTTGGACACTGAAGCTTTCTTT. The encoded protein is CASSLDFPDLDTEAFF.

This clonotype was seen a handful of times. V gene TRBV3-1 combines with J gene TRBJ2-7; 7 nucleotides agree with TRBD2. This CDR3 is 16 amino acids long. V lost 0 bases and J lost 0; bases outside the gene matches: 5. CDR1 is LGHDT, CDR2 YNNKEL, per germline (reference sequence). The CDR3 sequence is CASSQDRLADSYEQYF. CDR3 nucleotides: TGTGCCAGCAGCCAAGATCGCCTAGCGGACTCCTACGAGCAGTACTTC.

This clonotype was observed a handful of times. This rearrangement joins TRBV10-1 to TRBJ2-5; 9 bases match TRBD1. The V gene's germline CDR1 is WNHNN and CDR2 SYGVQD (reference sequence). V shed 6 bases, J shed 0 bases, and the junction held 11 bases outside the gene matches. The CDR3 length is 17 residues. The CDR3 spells CASSTPWDRANQETQYF. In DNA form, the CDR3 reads TGCGCCAGCAGCACCCCCTGGGACAGGGCTAACCAAGAGACCCAGTACTTC.

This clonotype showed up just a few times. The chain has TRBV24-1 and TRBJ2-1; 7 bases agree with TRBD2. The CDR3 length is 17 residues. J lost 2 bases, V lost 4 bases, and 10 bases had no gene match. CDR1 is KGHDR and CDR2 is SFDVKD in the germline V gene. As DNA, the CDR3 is TGTGCCACCAGTGACAAAAGCCGGGGGGATCCCTACAATGAGCAGTTCTTC. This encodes CATSDKSRGDPYNEQFF.

The DNA of the CDR3 is TGTGCCAGCAGCTTAGGACAGGGGGCGCTTGGCTACACCTTC. Translating gives CASSLGQGALGYTF. V gene TRBV7-9 combines with J gene TRBJ1-2, with TRBD1 matching over 10 bases. V dropped 1 base and J dropped 7; count of bases not matched to a gene: 3. CDR3 length: 14 amino acids. Germline CDR1 and CDR2: SEHNR and FQNEAQ (reference sequence).

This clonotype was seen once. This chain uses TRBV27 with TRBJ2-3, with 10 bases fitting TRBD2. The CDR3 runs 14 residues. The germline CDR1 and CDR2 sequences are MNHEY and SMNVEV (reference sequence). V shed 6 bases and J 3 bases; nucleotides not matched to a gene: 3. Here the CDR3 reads CASSGLAVTDTQYF. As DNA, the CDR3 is TGTGCCAGCAGCGGACTAGCGGTAACAGATACGCAGTATTTT.

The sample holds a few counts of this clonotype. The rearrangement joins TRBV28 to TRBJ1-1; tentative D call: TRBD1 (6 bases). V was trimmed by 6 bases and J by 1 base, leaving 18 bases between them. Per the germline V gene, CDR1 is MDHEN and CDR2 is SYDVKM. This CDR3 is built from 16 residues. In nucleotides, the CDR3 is TGTGCCAGCAGCACTGACACCAGGGGAACGAACACTGAAGCTTTCTTT. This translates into CASSTDTRGTNTEAFF.

CDR3 DNA: TGTGCCAGCAGCCTGAGGACTAGCTCCACCGGGGAGCTGTTTTTT. Encoded protein: CASSLRTSSTGELFF. The chain links TRBV7-8 to TRBJ2-2, with 8 bases aligning to TRBD2. Germline assignment: CDR1 SGHVS and CDR2 FQNEAQ. V shed 5 bases, J shed 4 bases, and the junction held 6 bases outside the gene matches. CDR3 size: 15 residues.

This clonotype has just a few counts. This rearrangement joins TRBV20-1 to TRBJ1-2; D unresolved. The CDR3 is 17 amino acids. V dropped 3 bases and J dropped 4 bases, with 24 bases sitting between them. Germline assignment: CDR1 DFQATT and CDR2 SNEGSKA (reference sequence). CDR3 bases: TGCAGTGCTAGTTATTGGGTTGAGGCCCCCCTTAGCTATGGCTACACCTTC. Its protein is CSASYWVEAPLSYGYTF.

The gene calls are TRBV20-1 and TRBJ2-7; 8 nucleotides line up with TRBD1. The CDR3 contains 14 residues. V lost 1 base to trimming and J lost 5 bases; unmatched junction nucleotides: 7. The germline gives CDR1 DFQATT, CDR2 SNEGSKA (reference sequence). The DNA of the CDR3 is TGCAGTGCTAGAGGCTGGGACAGGCGGGACGAGCAGTACTTC. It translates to CSARGWDRRDEQYF.

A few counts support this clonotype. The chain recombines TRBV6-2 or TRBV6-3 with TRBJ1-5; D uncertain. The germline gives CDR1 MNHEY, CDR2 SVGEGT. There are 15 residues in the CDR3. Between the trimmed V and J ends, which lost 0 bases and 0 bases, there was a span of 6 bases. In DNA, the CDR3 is TGTGCCAGCAGTTACTCGACCAGTAGCAATCAGCCCCAGCATTTT. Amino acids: CASSYSTSSNQPQHF.

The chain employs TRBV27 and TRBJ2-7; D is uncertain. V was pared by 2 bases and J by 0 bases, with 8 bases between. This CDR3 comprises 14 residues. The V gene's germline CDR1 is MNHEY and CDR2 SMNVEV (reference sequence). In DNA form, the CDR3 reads TGTGCCAGCAGTTTAATCCGGAGCTCCTACGAGCAGTACTTC. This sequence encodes CASSLIRSSYEQYF.

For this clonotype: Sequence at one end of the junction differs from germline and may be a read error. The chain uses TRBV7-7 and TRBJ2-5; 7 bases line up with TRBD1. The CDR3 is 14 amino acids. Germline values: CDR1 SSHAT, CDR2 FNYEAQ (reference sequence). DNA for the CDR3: TGTGCTAGCAGCCGAAGGACAGGTCAAGAGACCCAGTACTTC. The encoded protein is CASSRRTGQETQYF.

The CDR3 DNA sequence: TGTGCCAGCAGCTTCCAGGACAGGGGTTTCCTTGGGAACAATGAGCAGTTCTTC. Its protein is CASSFQDRGFLGNNEQFF. V usage is TRBV11-2 and J usage is TRBJ2-1, with 9 bases that match TRBD1. V lost 3 bases to trimming and J lost 5 bases; unmatched junction nucleotides: 14. Germline V gene sequence: CDR1 SGHAT, CDR2 FQNNGV. This CDR3 comprises 18 residues.

The CDR3 sequence is CAISPVGLGSGGTDTQYF. In DNA form, the CDR3 reads TGTGCCATCAGTCCGGTCGGTCTAGGGTCCGGGGGGACAGATACGCAGTATTTT. The genes are TRBV10-3 and TRBJ2-3, with 7 bases matching TRBD2. CDR1 is ENHRY, CDR2 SYGVKD, per germline. Trimming took 5 bases from V and 3 from J; bases not matched to a gene: 17. The CDR3 sequence is 18 residues long.

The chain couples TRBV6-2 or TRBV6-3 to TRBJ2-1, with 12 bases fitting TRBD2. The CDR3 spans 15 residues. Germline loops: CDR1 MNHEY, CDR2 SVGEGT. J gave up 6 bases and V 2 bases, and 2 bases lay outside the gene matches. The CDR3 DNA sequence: TGTGCCAGCAGTTACGGACTAGCGGGACTCAATGAGCAGTTCTTC. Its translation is CASSYGLAGLNEQFF.

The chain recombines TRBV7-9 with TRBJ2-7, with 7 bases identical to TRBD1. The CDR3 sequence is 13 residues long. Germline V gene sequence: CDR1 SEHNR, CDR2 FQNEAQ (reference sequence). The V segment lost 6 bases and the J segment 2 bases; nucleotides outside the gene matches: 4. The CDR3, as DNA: TGTGCCAGCAGTCCGGGACAGCCCTACGAGCAGTACTTC. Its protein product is CASSPGQPYEQYF.

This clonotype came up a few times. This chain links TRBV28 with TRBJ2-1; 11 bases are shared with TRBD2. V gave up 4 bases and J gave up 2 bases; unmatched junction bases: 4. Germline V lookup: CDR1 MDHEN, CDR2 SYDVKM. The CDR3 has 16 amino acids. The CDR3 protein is CASSSQTSGAYNEQFF. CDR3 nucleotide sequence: TGTGCCAGCAGTTCCCAGACTAGCGGGGCCTACAATGAGCAGTTCTTC.

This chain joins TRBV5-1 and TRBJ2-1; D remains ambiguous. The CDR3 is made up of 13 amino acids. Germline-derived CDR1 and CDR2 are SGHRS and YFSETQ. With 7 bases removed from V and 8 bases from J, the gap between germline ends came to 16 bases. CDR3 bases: TGCGCCAGCTCTGGGTCCGTAGGTGATGAGCAGTTCTTC. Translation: CASSGSVGDEQFF.